The 25 T cell receptor beta chains presented below share a single source sample, sequenced in a study of T-cell reconstitution after alpha-beta-depleted transplantation in children. The authors prepared the TCRbeta library with unique molecular identifiers. TCRdb reanalysed the PCR reads using MiXCR and keeps one entry per CDR3 protein. The data show 600,000 to 700,000 distinct CDR3 sequences, approximately 16% seen once. The input for sequencing was PBMCs from the stem cell graft donor, taken from the stem cell graft. The receptor set was obtained from a human donor who donated a stem cell graft to a child with acute myeloid leukemia.

This clonotype was counted a single time. The chain carries TRBV7-3 and TRBJ2-6, with D perhaps TRBD2 (6 bases). Germline-derived CDR1 and CDR2 are SGHTA and FQGTGA. Trimming cost V 7 bases and J 0 bases, with 22 bases left between them. The CDR3 spans 19 residues. The CDR3 region is CASTRYGGVVTSGANVLTF. As DNA, the CDR3 is TGTGCCAGCACCCGATACGGAGGGGTCGTGACCTCTGGGGCCAACGTCCTGACTTTC.

The chain's CDR3 is CASSDRVRNQPQHF. The CDR3 coding sequence is TGTGCCAGCAGCGACAGGGTACGCAATCAGCCCCAGCATTTT. V gene TRBV11-2 combines with J gene TRBJ1-5; 7 nucleotides line up with TRBD1. Germline V gives CDR1 SGHAT, CDR2 FQNNGV. J lost 2 bases, V lost 5 bases, and 3 bases had no gene match. The CDR3 runs 14 residues.

This clonotype was seen repeatedly, ten times or more. The chain has TRBV20-1 and TRBJ1-2; 10 bases line up with TRBD1. V shed 4 bases and J 8 bases; nucleotides not matched to a gene: 4. The germline V gene has CDR1 DFQATT and CDR2 SNEGSKA (reference sequence). CDR3 length: 12 residues. In nucleotides, the CDR3 is TGCAGTGCTACGACAGGGGGCGGCGGCTACACCTTC. Encoded protein: CSATTGGGGYTF.

This clonotype has only a few counts. The CDR3 region is CASSLEFRGGGELFF. CDR3 bases: TGTGCCAGCAGTTTAGAATTCCGAGGGGGCGGGGAGCTGTTTTTT. The rearrangement links TRBV12-3 or TRBV12-4 to TRBJ2-2, with D possibly TRBD1 on 6 matching bases. The V and J ends lost 1 base and 7 bases respectively, with 13 bases between them. The CDR3 covers 15 residues.

This clonotype was counted a single time. V is TRBV21-1 and J is TRBJ2-2; the tabulated D call, TRBD1, remains unverified against the DNA. TRBV21-1 is a pseudogene locus. This CDR3 region has 15 residues. The CDR3, as DNA: TGTGCCAGCAGCCCGCTGCCGGGGAACACCGGGGAGCTGTTTTTT. Protein: CASSPLPGNTGELFF.

The rearrangement joins TRBV4-2 to TRBJ1-1, with 8 bases that match TRBD1. Per the germline V gene, CDR1 is LGHNA and CDR2 is YNFKEQ. There are 14 residues in the CDR3. J lost 6 bases, V lost 4 bases, and 7 bases had no gene match. The DNA of the CDR3 is TGTGCCAGCAGCCTAGGACAGGGAGGCGCTGAAGCTTTCTTT. This sequence encodes CASSLGQGGAEAFF.

This clonotype was counted only a few times. The chain is built from TRBV12-3 or TRBV12-4 and TRBJ2-7, with 8 positions matching TRBD2. J lost 2 bases, V lost 6 bases, and 6 bases had no gene match. The CDR3 sequence is 14 residues long. The CDR3 spells CASSFGGAAYEQYV. CDR3 nucleotide sequence: TGTGCCAGCAGCTTCGGGGGGGCGGCCTACGAGCAGTACGTC.

This clonotype showed up many times. The genes are TRBV6-1 and TRBJ2-7; D unresolved. CDR3 length: 13 residues. V lost 7 bases and J 1 base, leaving 11 bases between the germline ends. The germline CDR1 and CDR2 sequences are MNHNS and SASEGT. The chain's CDR3 is CASTPPGSYEQYF. In nucleotides, the CDR3 is TGTGCCAGCACTCCTCCAGGATCCTACGAGCAGTACTTC.

The chain uses TRBV9 and TRBJ2-3, with TRBD1 matching over 12 bases. CDR1 and CDR2 from the germline V gene are SGDLS and YYNGEE. The length of the CDR3 is 17 residues. The junction had 12 bases not matched to a gene; V was cut back by 3 bases and J by 7 bases. CDR3 in DNA: TGTGCCAGCAGCGAGGGCTTGGGACAGGGGGCTCCTTATACGCAGTATTTT. Protein product: CASSEGLGQGAPYTQYF.

This clonotype was counted many times. The chain has TRBV27 and TRBJ2-7; 11 bases are shared with TRBD1. The germline V gene encodes CDR1 MNHEY and CDR2 SMNVEV (reference sequence). V was clipped by 3 bases and J by 5 bases; unmatched bases: 3. CDR3 length: 14 residues. Here the CDR3 reads CASSLGTGGDEQYF. The CDR3 nucleotides read TGTGCCAGCAGTTTGGGGACAGGGGGTGACGAGCAGTACTTC.

J is TRBJ1-1 and V is TRBV5-1; the match to TRBD1 covers 7 bases. The CDR3 runs 13 residues. Germline loops: CDR1 SGHRS, CDR2 YFSETQ. Trimming at V came to 4 bases and at J to 3 bases, leaving 3 bases not matched to a gene. CDR3 bases: TGCGCCAGCAGCCGGGGACAGTACACTGAAGCTTTCTTT. Encoded protein: CASSRGQYTEAFF.

This chain connects TRBV7-3 to TRBJ1-1, with a weak D call TRBD1 (5 bases). The CDR3 consists of 13 residues. V shed 1 base and J shed 8 bases, with 11 bases lying between them. CDR1 is SGHTA and CDR2 is FQGTGA in the germline V gene. The CDR3 region is CASSLIRDGEAFF. The DNA for the CDR3 is TGTGCCAGCAGCTTAATTAGGGACGGCGAAGCTTTCTTT. Full variable domain (outside the CDR3, taken from reference TRBV7-3 and TRBJ1-1): GAGVSQTPSNKVTEKGKYVELRCDPISGHTALYWYRQSLGQGPEFLIYFQGTGAADDSGLPNDRFFAVRPEGSVSTLKIQRTERGDSAVYLCASSLIRDGEAFFGQGTRLTVV.

This clonotype appeared a few times. The rearrangement joins TRBV20-1 to TRBJ2-7; 8 nucleotides match TRBD1. V lost 6 bases, J lost 4 bases, and 5 bases stayed unmatched. The CDR3 has 12 residues. The germline gives CDR1 DFQATT, CDR2 SNEGSKA (reference sequence). CDR3 DNA sequence: TGCAGTGCCCTTTGGACAGGGTACGAGCAGTACGTC. Translating gives CSALWTGYEQYV.

V usage is TRBV4-2 and J usage is TRBJ2-3, with no clear D. The CDR3 contains 11 residues. Per the germline V gene, CDR1 is LGHNA and CDR2 is YNFKEQ. The germline V and J ends were trimmed by 3 bases and 8 bases, with 6 bases remaining between them. The CDR3 bases are TGTGCCAGCAGCCACTCAGTTACGCAGTATTTT. It is translated as CASSHSVTQYF.

The rearrangement links TRBV3-1 to TRBJ1-1; TRBD1 aligns across 11 bases. In germline, CDR1 is LGHDT, CDR2 YNNKEL (reference sequence). V lost 6 bases to trimming and J lost 4 bases; unmatched junction nucleotides: 7. This CDR3 is 15 amino acids long. The CDR3 sequence is CASSPRDRGGTEAFF. CDR3 DNA sequence: TGTGCCAGCAGTCCCCGGGACAGGGGGGGCACTGAAGCTTTCTTT.

The chain uses TRBV7-2 and TRBJ2-7, with 8 bases identical to TRBD2. CDR3 length: 15 residues. J lost 4 bases, V lost 1 base, and 6 bases had no gene match. Per germline, CDR1 SGHTA and CDR2 FQGNSA. As DNA, the CDR3 is TGTGCCAGCAGCTTAGATGGGACTAGTTTTTACGAGCAGTACTTC. Protein: CASSLDGTSFYEQYF.

This clonotype showed up many times. V is TRBV12-3 or TRBV12-4 and J is TRBJ2-1; D ambiguous. The CDR3 length is 11 residues. Trimming cost V 8 bases and J 6 bases, with 8 bases left between them. For the CDR3, the DNA is TGTGCCAGCCGGACCATCAATGAGCAGTTCTTC. This translates into CASRTINEQFF.

The chain links TRBV12-3 or TRBV12-4 to TRBJ2-5; 10 bases fit TRBD2. The CDR3 consists of 15 residues. The V segment lost 5 bases and the J segment 4 bases; nucleotides outside the gene matches: 7. DNA for the CDR3: TGTGCCAGCAGTCCTCCCCTAGCGGGGGTAGAGACCCAGTACTTC. It yields the protein CASSPPLAGVETQYF.

Only a few counts were recorded for this clonotype. The chain uses TRBV6-5 and TRBJ1-5; D gene ambiguous. The CDR3 contains 14 residues. The V end was cut by 4 bases, the J end by 4 bases, with 11 bases between. Germline loops: CDR1 MNHEY, CDR2 SVGAGI. The CDR3 coding sequence is TGTGCCAGCAGTTCTCAAGGGAAGAATCAGCCCCAGCATTTT. Protein sequence: CASSSQGKNQPQHF.

This rearrangement joins TRBV20-1 to TRBJ2-6; D is undetermined. Trimming shortened V by 2 bases and J by 2 bases, and 1 base separated the two germline ends. The CDR3 has 12 residues. Germline V gene lookup returns CDR1 DFQATT and CDR2 SNEGSKA (reference sequence). Here the CDR3 reads CSARTGANVLTF. The CDR3 bases are TGCAGTGCTAGAACTGGGGCCAACGTCCTGACTTTC.

Ten or more counts support this clonotype. The gene calls are TRBV12-3 or TRBV12-4 and TRBJ1-2; D is ambiguous. There are 14 residues in the CDR3. The germline V and J ends were trimmed by 1 base and 6 bases, with 12 bases remaining between them. CDR3 sequence reads: CASSLEPPPHGYTF. In DNA form, the CDR3 reads TGTGCCAGCAGTTTAGAGCCTCCTCCCCATGGCTACACCTTC.

This clonotype showed up many times. The rearrangement uses TRBV4-2 and TRBJ2-1, with D perhaps TRBD2 (6 bases). With 1 base removed from V and 7 bases from J, the gap between germline ends came to 11 bases. The CDR3 is 14 amino acids. The V gene's germline CDR1 is LGHNA and CDR2 YNFKEQ. CDR3 nucleotides: TGTGCCAGCAGCCAAGCGGGAGCCATGAATGAGCAGTTCTTC. Amino acid sequence: CASSQAGAMNEQFF.

V is TRBV10-3 and J is TRBJ1-1; 9 bases are shared with TRBD1. The V gene end was trimmed by 1 base and the J gene end by 6 bases; junction bases not matched to a gene: 12. The V gene's germline CDR1 is ENHRY and CDR2 SYGVKD. The CDR3 has 17 amino acids. CDR3 bases: TGTGCCATCAGTGAGTATAACAGGGGGCTTATCGGCCCTGAAGCTTTCTTT. It is translated as CAISEYNRGLIGPEAFF.

There are a few counts of this clonotype. The chain is built from TRBV7-2 and TRBJ2-3; D ambiguous. V was trimmed by 2 bases and J by 5 bases, leaving 26 bases between them. CDR3 length: 19 amino acids. Germline lookup yields CDR1 SGHTA and CDR2 FQGNSA. DNA for the CDR3: TGTGCCAGCAGCTTAATTGGAGTCACCGACACTGGAGTTGGAGATACGCAGTATTTT. This gives the protein CASSLIGVTDTGVGDTQYF. Filled out from reference TRBV7-2 and TRBJ2-3, the complete variable domain reads GAGVSQSPSNKVTEKGKDVELRCDPISGHTALYWYRQSLGQGLEFLIYFQGNSAPDKSGLPSDRFSAERTGGSVSTLTIQRTQQEDSAVYLCASSLIGVTDTGVGDTQYFGPGTRLTVL.

The chain uses TRBV12-3 or TRBV12-4 and TRBJ2-1; 10 bases fit TRBD2. CDR3 length equals 16 residues. J was trimmed by 4 bases and V by 5 bases; bases with no gene match: 8. CDR3 DNA sequence: TGTGCCAGCAGTCCCCTAGCGGGGGCCAAGTACAATGAGCAGTTCTTC. Translating it yields CASSPLAGAKYNEQFF.